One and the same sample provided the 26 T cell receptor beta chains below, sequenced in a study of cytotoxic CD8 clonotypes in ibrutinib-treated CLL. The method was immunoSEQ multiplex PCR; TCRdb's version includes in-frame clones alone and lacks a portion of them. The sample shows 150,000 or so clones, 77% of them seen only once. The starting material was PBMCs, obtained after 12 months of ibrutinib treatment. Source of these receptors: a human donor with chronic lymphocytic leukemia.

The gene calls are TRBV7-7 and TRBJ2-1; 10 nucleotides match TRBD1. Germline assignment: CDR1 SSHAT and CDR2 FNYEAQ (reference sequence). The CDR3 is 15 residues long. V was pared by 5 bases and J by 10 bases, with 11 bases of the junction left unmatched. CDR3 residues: CASSPQGTGVGEQFF. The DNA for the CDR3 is TGTGCCAGCAGCCCGCAGGGGACAGGGGTAGGGGAGCAGTTCTTC.

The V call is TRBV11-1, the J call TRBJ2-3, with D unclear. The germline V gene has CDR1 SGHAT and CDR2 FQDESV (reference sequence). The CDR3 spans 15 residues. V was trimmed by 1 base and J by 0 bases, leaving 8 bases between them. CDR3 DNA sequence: TGTGCCAGCAGCTTAGTACTGACTAGCACAGATACGCAGTATTTT. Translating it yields CASSLVLTSTDTQYF.

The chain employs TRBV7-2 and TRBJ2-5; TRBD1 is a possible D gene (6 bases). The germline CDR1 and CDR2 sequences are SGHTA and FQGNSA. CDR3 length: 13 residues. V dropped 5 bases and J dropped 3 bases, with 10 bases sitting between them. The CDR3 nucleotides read TGTGCCAGCAGCACCAGGACAGAAGAGACCCAGTACTTC. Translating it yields CASSTRTEETQYF.

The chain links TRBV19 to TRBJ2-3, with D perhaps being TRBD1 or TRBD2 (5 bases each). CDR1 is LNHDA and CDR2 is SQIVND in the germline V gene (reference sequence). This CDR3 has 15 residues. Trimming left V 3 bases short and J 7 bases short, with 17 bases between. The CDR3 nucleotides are TGTGCCAGTAGTATCCTTGGGGGTGTTGAGAATACGCAGTATTTT. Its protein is CASSILGGVENTQYF.

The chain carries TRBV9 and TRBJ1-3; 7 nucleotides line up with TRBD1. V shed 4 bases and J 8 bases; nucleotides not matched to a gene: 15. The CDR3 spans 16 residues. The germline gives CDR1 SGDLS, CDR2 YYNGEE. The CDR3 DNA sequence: TGTGCCAGCAGCCCAGGCGGAGGGGGCATTTTGTACACCATATATTTT. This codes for CASSPGGGGILYTIYF. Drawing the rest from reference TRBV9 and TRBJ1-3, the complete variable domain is DSGVTQTPKHLITATGQRVTLRCSPRSGDLSVYWYQQSLDQGLQFLIQYYNGEERAKGNILERFSAQQFPDLHSELNLSSLELGDSALYFCASSPGGGGILYTIYFGEGSWLTVV.

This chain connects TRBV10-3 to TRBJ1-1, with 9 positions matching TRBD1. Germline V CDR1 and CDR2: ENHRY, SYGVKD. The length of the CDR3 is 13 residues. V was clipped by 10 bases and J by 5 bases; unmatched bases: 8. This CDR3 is CANSGTGFTEAFF. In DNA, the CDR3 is TGTGCCAACTCCGGGACAGGGTTTACTGAAGCTTTCTTT.

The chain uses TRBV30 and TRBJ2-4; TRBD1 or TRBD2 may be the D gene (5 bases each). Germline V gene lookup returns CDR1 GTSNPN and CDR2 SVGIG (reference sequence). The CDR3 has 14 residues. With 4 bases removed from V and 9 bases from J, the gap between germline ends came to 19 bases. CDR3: CAWISGPGLGIQYF. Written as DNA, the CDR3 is TGTGCCTGGATTTCGGGGCCCGGCCTCGGCATTCAGTACTTC.

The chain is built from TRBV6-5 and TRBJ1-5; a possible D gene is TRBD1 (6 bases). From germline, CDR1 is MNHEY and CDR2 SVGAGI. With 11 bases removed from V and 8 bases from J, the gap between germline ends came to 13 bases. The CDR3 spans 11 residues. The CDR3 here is CAGRGGKPQHF. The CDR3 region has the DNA TGTGCCGGTAGGGGGGGAAAGCCCCAGCATTTT.

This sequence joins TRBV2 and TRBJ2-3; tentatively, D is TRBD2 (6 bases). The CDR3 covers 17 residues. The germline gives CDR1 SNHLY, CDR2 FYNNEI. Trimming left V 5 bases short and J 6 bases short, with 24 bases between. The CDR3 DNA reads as TGTGCCAGCAGTCGAATGATCATTCTTCGAAGCGGGGATACGCAGTATTTT. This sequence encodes CASSRMIILRSGDTQYF.

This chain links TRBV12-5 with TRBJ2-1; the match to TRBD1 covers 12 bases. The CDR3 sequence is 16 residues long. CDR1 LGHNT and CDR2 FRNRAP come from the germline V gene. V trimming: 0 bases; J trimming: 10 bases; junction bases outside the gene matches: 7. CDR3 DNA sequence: TGTGCTAGTGGTTTGGTCCCGGGACAGGGGGCCGGCGAGCAGTTCTTC. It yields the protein CASGLVPGQGAGEQFF.

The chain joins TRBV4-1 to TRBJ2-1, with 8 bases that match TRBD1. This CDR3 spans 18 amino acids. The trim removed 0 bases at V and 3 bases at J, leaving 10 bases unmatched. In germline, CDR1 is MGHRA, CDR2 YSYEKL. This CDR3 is CASSQDADPGGYYNEQFF. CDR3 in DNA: TGCGCCAGCAGCCAAGATGCTGACCCAGGGGGCTACTACAATGAGCAGTTCTTC.

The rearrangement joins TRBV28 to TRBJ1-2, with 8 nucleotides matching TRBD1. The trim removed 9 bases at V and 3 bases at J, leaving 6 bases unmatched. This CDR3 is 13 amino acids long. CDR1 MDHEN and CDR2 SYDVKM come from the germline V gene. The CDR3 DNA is TGTGCCAGTGGGACAGGTATATACTATGGCTACACCTTC. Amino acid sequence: CASGTGIYYGYTF.

The CDR3 nucleotides read TGTGCCAGCAGTTGGTACGGGACAGGAGGCAATCAGCCCCAGCATTTT. As protein: CASSWYGTGGNQPQHF. The chain employs TRBV28 and TRBJ1-5; 8 bases are a match to TRBD1. CDR3 length: 16 amino acids. V was pared by 4 bases and J by 2 bases, with 7 bases of the junction left unmatched. Germline lookup yields CDR1 MDHEN and CDR2 SYDVKM.

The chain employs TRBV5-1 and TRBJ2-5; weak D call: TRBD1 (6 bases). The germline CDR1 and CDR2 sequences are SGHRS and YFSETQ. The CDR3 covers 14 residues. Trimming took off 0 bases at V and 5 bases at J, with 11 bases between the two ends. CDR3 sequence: CASSLAGARETQYF. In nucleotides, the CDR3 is TGCGCCAGCAGCTTGGCAGGGGCTAGGGAGACCCAGTACTTC. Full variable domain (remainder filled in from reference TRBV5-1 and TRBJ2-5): KAGVTQTPRYLIKTRGQQVTLSCSPISGHRSVSWYQQTPGQGLQFLFEYFSETQRNKGNFPGRFSGRQFSNSRSEMNVSTLELGDSALYLCASSLAGARETQYFGPGTRLLVL.

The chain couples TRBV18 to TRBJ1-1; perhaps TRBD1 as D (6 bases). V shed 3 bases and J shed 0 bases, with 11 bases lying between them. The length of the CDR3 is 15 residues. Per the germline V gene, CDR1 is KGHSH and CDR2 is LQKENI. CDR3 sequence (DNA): TGTGCCAGCTCACCCGGGACATCGATGAACACTGAAGCTTTCTTT. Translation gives CASSPGTSMNTEAFF.

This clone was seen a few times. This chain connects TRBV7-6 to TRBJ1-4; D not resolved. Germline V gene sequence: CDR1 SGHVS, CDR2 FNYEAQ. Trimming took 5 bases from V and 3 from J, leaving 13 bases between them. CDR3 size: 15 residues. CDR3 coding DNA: TGTGCCAGCAGCCCATGGTCCGGGGCTAATGAAAAACTGTTTTTT. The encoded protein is CASSPWSGANEKLFF. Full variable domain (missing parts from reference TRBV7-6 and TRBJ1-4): GAGVSQSPRYKVTKRGQDVALRCDPISGHVSLYWYRQALGQGPEFLTYFNYEAQQDKSGLPNDRFSAERPEGSISTLTIQRTEQRDSAMYRCASSPWSGANEKLFFGSGTQLSVL.

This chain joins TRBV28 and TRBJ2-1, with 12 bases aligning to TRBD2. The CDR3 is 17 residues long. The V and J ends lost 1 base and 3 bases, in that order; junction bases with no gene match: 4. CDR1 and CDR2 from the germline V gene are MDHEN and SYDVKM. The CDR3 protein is CASSLFASGRDYNEQFF. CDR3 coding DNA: TGTGCCAGCAGTTTATTTGCTAGCGGGAGGGACTACAATGAGCAGTTCTTC. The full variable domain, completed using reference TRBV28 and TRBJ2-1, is DVKVTQSSRYLVKRTGEKVFLECVQDMDHENMFWYRQDPGLGLRLIYFSYDVKMKEKGDIPEGYSVSREKKERFSLILESASTNQTSMYLCASSLFASGRDYNEQFFGPGTRLTVL.

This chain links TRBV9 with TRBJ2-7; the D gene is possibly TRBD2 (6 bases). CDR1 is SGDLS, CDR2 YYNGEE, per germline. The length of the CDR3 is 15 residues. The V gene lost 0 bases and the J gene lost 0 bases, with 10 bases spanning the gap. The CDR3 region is CASSVAGGSSYEQYF. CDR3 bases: TGTGCCAGCAGCGTAGCTGGAGGGAGCTCCTACGAGCAGTACTTC.

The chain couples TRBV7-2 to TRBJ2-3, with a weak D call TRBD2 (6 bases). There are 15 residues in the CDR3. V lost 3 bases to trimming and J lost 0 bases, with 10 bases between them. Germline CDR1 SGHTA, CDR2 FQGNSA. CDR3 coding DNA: TGTGCCAGCAGCTTCCTTGGGGGGAGCACAGATACGCAGTATTTT. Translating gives CASSFLGGSTDTQYF.

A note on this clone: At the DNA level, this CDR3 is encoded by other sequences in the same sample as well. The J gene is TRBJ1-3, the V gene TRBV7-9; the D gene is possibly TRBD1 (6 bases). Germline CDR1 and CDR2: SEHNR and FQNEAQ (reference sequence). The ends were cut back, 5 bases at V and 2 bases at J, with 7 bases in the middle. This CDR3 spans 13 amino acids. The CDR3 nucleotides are TGTGCCAGCAGCCCAGGGGCTGGAAACACCATATATTTT. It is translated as CASSPGAGNTIYF. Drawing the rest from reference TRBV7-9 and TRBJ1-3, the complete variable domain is DTGVSQNPRHKITKRGQNVTFRCDPISEHNRLYWYRQTLGQGPEFLTYFQNEAQLEKSRLLSDRFSAERPKGSFSTLEIQRTEQGDSAMYLCASSPGAGNTIYFGEGSWLTVV.

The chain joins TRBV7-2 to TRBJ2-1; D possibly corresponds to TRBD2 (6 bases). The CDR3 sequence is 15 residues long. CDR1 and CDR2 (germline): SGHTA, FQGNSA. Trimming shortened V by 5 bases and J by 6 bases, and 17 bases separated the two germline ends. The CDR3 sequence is CASSKGLMSGNEQFF. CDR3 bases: TGTGCCAGCAGCAAGGGACTTATGTCTGGCAATGAGCAGTTCTTC.

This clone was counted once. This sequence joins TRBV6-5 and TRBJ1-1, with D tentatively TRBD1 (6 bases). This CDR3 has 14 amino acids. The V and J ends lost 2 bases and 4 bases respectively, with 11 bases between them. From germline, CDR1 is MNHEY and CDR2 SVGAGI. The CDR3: CASSYGRGSTEAFF. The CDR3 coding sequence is TGTGCCAGCAGTTACGGTAGGGGGAGCACTGAAGCTTTCTTT.

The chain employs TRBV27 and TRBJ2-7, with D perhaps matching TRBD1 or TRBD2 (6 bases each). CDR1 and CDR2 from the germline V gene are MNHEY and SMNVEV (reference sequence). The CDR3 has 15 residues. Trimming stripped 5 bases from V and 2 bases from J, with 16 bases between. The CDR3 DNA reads TGTGCCAGCAGTCCATCGGGGGCCCTCACCTACGAGCAGTACTTC. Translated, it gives CASSPSGALTYEQYF.

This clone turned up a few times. The CDR3 nucleotides are TGTGCCAGCAGTCCCAGGGGAGGTACAGATACGCAGTATTTT. Protein sequence: CASSPRGGTDTQYF. The J gene is TRBJ2-3, the V gene TRBV28, with D perhaps being TRBD1 or TRBD2 (6 bases each). V was trimmed by 5 bases and J by 3 bases, leaving 12 bases between them. This CDR3 contains 14 residues. CDR1 and CDR2 from the germline V gene are MDHEN and SYDVKM.

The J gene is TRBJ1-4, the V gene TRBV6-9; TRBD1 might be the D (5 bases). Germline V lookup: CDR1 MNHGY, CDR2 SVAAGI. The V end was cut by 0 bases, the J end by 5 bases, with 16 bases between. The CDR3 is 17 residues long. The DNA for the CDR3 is TGTGCCAGCAGTTATTCCCATTCCAGGGACCCGAATGAAAAACTGTTTTTT. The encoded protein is CASSYSHSRDPNEKLFF.

The CDR3: CASRAEQETQYF. In nucleotides, the CDR3 is TGTGCCAGCAGGGCAGAGCAAGAGACCCAGTACTTC. The chain combines TRBV6-6 with TRBJ2-5; unclear D gene. The CDR3 is made up of 12 amino acids. The V end was cut by 6 bases, the J end by 2 bases, with 7 bases between. Per the germline V gene, CDR1 is MNHNY and CDR2 is SVGAGI (reference sequence).